The subject of this entry is one T cell receptor beta chain. Its specificity is unknown. Losses at the gene ends were 5 bases for V and 9 bases for J; bases not matched to a gene: 4. The germline V gene has CDR1 SEHNR and CDR2 FQNEAQ (reference sequence). The CDR3 sequence is 13 residues long. TCRdb's copy holds only in-frame clones and misses some; the assay was immunoSEQ multiplex PCR. The repertoire consists of around 66,000 clones, with 85% to 90% occurring once and the leading ten covering about 15%. The sample is drawn from a study of PD-1 blockade in classical Hodgkin lymphoma. Looking at the study overall: Patients were treated with nivolumab at 3 mg/kg, and this was given intravenously every 2 weeks. The study's findings and limits: Reports indicated that newly diagnosed patients had lower baseline TCR diversity than healthy donors did. When nivolumab was started under 1 year after ASCT, patients were excluded.

The patients all showed relapse after autologous stem cell transplantation, while their brentuximab vedotin exposure varied. The rearrangement joins TRBV7-9 to TRBJ2-1, with TRBD1 identical over 10 bases. This clonotype was obtained from a human donor with classical Hodgkin lymphoma. Sample: peripheral blood mononuclear cells (PBMCs), taken at baseline. The CDR3 DNA reads as TGTGCCAGCAGCCGGACAGGGGGAACTGAGCAGTTCTTC. Translated, it gives CASSRTGGTEQFF.